A single sample gave rise to the 21 T cell receptor beta chains below, sequenced in a study of CD8+ T cells in alopecia areata. The authors extracted RNA and reverse transcribed it into cDNA as the sequencing template. Sequenced by immunoSEQ multiplex PCR; TCRdb stores in-frame clones only, minus some. The table shows roughly 280,000 clones, with about 62% occurring only once. Regarding treatment: oral pan-JAK inhibitor, 5-10 mg twice daily. The sample here was CD4+ T cells sorted from blood, taken between weeks 51 and 52, from a patient treated with tofacitinib. Receptors were obtained from a human donor with alopecia areata.

This clone was observed once. The V gene is TRBV4-3, the J gene TRBJ1-2; weak D call: TRBD1 (5 bases). The germline gives CDR1 LGHNA, CDR2 YSLEER. The CDR3 spans 18 residues. Trimming stripped 0 bases from V and 4 bases from J, with 21 bases between. The CDR3 here is CASSQDRAGRGGSYGYTF. CDR3 bases: TGCGCCAGCAGCCAAGATAGGGCCGGACGGGGCGGAAGCTATGGCTACACCTTC.

V usage is TRBV25-1 and J usage is TRBJ1-6; no clear D gene. Trimming shortened V by 4 bases and J by 7 bases, and 5 bases separated the two germline ends. The CDR3 loop spans 12 amino acids. Germline V CDR1 and CDR2: MGHDK, SYGVNS. CDR3 in DNA: TGTGCCAGCAGTGGGCCGAATTCACCCCTCCACTTT. Protein product: CASSGPNSPLHF.

The count of this clone is one. J is TRBJ2-5 and V is TRBV25-1, with no clear D. Germline V CDR1 and CDR2: MGHDK, SYGVNS. V lost 7 bases and J lost 1, with 10 bases in between. This CDR3 contains 13 residues. The DNA of the CDR3 is TGTGCCAGCAAGACACCATCCCAAGAGACCCAGTACTTC. It yields the protein CASKTPSQETQYF.

This chain links TRBV6-5 with TRBJ2-7; TRBD2 matches 8 bases. Germline assignment: CDR1 MNHEY and CDR2 SVGAGI. J was trimmed by 3 bases and V by 2 bases; bases with no gene match: 6. The CDR3 contains 15 residues. The CDR3 sequence is CASSYKGRGDYEQYF. The CDR3 DNA reads TGTGCCAGCAGTTACAAGGGGCGGGGGGACTACGAGCAGTACTTC.

This clone was counted between two and nine times. The V gene is TRBV7-6, the J gene TRBJ2-1; TRBD2 matches at 13 bases. The CDR3 sequence is 15 residues long. V lost 4 bases to trimming and J lost 7 bases; unmatched junction nucleotides: 4. Per the germline V gene, CDR1 is SGHVS and CDR2 is FNYEAQ. The CDR3 DNA sequence: TGTGCCAGCAGCTCAACTAGCGGGGGGGCAAATGAGCAGTTCTTC. Protein: CASSSTSGGANEQFF.

The chain employs TRBV5-6 and TRBJ1-1; maybe TRBD1 (5 bases). CDR1 is SGHDT, CDR2 YYEEEE, per germline. This CDR3 spans 12 amino acids. Trimming removed 5 bases at V and 9 bases at J, with 14 bases between. The chain's CDR3 is CASRPGTGKAFF. The CDR3 DNA sequence: TGTGCCAGCAGACCCGGGACTGGGAAAGCTTTCTTT.

The J gene is TRBJ2-7, the V gene TRBV6-6, with 8 bases identical to TRBD2. The J segment lost 6 bases and the V segment lost 5 bases, leaving 12 bases of the junction unmatched. The CDR3 extends over 15 amino acids. Germline V gene sequence: CDR1 MNHNY, CDR2 SVGAGI (reference sequence). The CDR3 bases are TGTGCCAGCAGTCCTGAGCTCGGGACTAGTACCGAGCAGTACTTC. As protein: CASSPELGTSTEQYF.

This chain uses TRBV25-1 with TRBJ1-1; D unresolved. This CDR3 spans 12 amino acids. Trimming removed 4 bases from V and 5 bases from J, with 8 bases in between. Looked up from germline, CDR1 is MGHDK and CDR2 is SYGVNS. The CDR3 loop is CASSGIGTEAFF. The DNA of the CDR3 is TGTGCCAGCAGTGGAATAGGGACTGAAGCTTTCTTT.

This clone was detected a few times. This sample also contains other DNA sequences that code for the same CDR3. V gene TRBV29-1 combines with J gene TRBJ1-1, with 7 bases matching TRBD1. The J segment lost 4 bases and the V segment lost 7 bases, leaving 6 bases of the junction unmatched. Germline loops: CDR1 SQVTM, CDR2 ANQGSEA. The CDR3 runs 12 residues. This CDR3 is CSARQGGTEAFF. CDR3 in DNA: TGCAGCGCCCGACAGGGAGGCACTGAAGCTTTCTTT.

The rearrangement joins TRBV13 to TRBJ2-1, with D hard to call. The V and J ends lost 3 bases and 8 bases respectively, with 2 bases between them. Germline V gene data show CDR1 as PRHDT and CDR2 as FYEKMQ (reference sequence). The CDR3 is made up of 10 amino acids. DNA of the CDR3: TGTGCCAGCAGCTTGGATGAGCAGTTCTTC. Translation gives CASSLDEQFF.

The count of this clone is one. V usage is TRBV25-1 and J usage is TRBJ1-1; D unresolved. V dropped 2 bases and J dropped 6 bases, with 7 bases sitting between them. Germline-derived CDR1 and CDR2 are MGHDK and SYGVNS. The CDR3 contains 12 residues. CDR3: CASSENDAEAFF. DNA for the CDR3: TGTGCCAGCAGTGAAAACGACGCTGAAGCTTTCTTT.

Only a few counts were recorded for this clone. V usage is TRBV29-1 and J usage is TRBJ2-2, with a weak D call TRBD1 (5 bases). This CDR3 is built from 14 residues. V shed 4 bases and J shed 3 bases, with 12 bases lying between them. Germline V gene data show CDR1 as SQVTM and CDR2 as ANQGSEA. The CDR3 DNA reads TGCAGCGTTGGGCAAGGCAGGGACACCGGGGAGCTGTTTTTT. Translated, it gives CSVGQGRDTGELFF.

The V and J genes are TRBV9 and TRBJ2-5; 9 bases map to TRBD2. After removal of 3 bases from V and 2 bases from J, the junction contained 8 bases not matched to a gene. The CDR3 extends over 16 amino acids. Germline V gene sequence: CDR1 SGDLS, CDR2 YYNGEE. In DNA, the CDR3 is TGTGCCAGCAGCGGACACCTAGCGGGGAGTCAAGAGACCCAGTACTTC. Translated, it gives CASSGHLAGSQETQYF.

The chain employs TRBV9 and TRBJ2-1; 9 nucleotides line up with TRBD2. CDR1 and CDR2 from the germline V gene are SGDLS and YYNGEE. This CDR3 region has 14 residues. With 4 bases clipped from V and 4 bases from J, the junction kept 3 bases outside the gene matches. The chain's CDR3 is CASSFSGGYNEQFF. In DNA, the CDR3 is TGTGCCAGCAGCTTTAGCGGGGGATACAATGAGCAGTTCTTC.

The chain combines TRBV19 with TRBJ2-1; maybe TRBD2 (6 bases). This CDR3 region has 15 residues. Trimming removed 6 bases at V and 4 bases at J, with 16 bases between. Per the germline V gene, CDR1 is LNHDA and CDR2 is SQIVND (reference sequence). Written as DNA, the CDR3 is TGTGCCAGTAGCCTAGATCGGGGGAATTACAATGAGCAGTTCTTC. Translation gives CASSLDRGNYNEQFF.

V and J are TRBV9 and TRBJ2-3, with a weak D call TRBD2 (5 bases). Germline V gene data show CDR1 as SGDLS and CDR2 as YYNGEE. The germline V and J ends were trimmed by 0 bases and 6 bases, with 8 bases remaining between them. The CDR3 is 13 residues long. CDR3 in amino acids: CASSVATGDTQYF. In DNA, the CDR3 is TGTGCCAGCAGCGTAGCTACGGGGGATACGCAGTATTTT.

On this clone itself: Distinct nucleotide sequences in the sample also encode this CDR3. This rearrangement joins TRBV29-1 to TRBJ2-7; D is possibly TRBD2 (6 bases). This CDR3 contains 11 residues. The germline V gene has CDR1 SQVTM and CDR2 ANQGSEA. The V and J ends lost 3 bases and 4 bases respectively, with 7 bases between them. The CDR3 spells CSVDRGYEQYF. The CDR3 nucleotides are TGCAGCGTTGATCGGGGGTACGAGCAGTACTTC.

As for this clone: In the same sample, other DNA sequences code for this CDR3. The chain employs TRBV6-1 and TRBJ1-2; D ambiguous. The CDR3 is 11 residues long. Trimming cost V 3 bases and J 2 bases, with 1 base left between them. Germline loops: CDR1 MNHNS, CDR2 SASEGT. The CDR3 nucleotides are TGTGCCAGCAGTGAGAACTATGGCTACACCTTC. Translated, it gives CASSENYGYTF.

Concerning this clone itself: Germline is not matched at one junction end, which may reflect a read error. The chain recombines TRBV7-3 with TRBJ2-4; possibly TRBD1 for D (6 bases). This CDR3 is 9 amino acids long. Germline V gene lookup returns CDR1 SGHTA and CDR2 FQGTGA. CDR3 bases: TGTGCCAGCAGCGACCACAGGGACTTC. Its translation: CASSDHRDF.

This clone came up once. The chain links TRBV5-6 to TRBJ1-2, with D possibly TRBD1 on 5 matching bases. Germline CDR1 and CDR2: SGHDT and YYEEEE. V was shortened by 4 bases and J by 0 bases, with 10 bases between the two germline ends. The CDR3 extends over 14 amino acids. CDR3 in DNA: TGTGCCAGCAGCGCCTTGGGGGCTAACTATGGCTACACCTTC. Its translation: CASSALGANYGYTF.

The chain joins TRBV15 to TRBJ1-5, with 7 bases identical to TRBD1. CDR1 is LNHNV, CDR2 YYDKDF, per germline (reference sequence). The trim removed 5 bases at V and 4 bases at J, leaving 2 bases unmatched. This CDR3 has 13 amino acids. The chain's CDR3 is CATSWGQNQPQHF. The CDR3 bases are TGTGCCACCAGCTGGGGACAGAATCAGCCCCAGCATTTT. The whole variable domain, filled in from reference TRBV15 and TRBJ1-5, reads DAMVIQNPRYQVTQFGKPVTLSCSQTLNHNVMYWYQQKSSQAPKLLFHYYDKDFNNEADTPDNFQSRRPNTSFCFLDIRSPGLGDTAMYLCATSWGQNQPQHFGDGTRLSIL.